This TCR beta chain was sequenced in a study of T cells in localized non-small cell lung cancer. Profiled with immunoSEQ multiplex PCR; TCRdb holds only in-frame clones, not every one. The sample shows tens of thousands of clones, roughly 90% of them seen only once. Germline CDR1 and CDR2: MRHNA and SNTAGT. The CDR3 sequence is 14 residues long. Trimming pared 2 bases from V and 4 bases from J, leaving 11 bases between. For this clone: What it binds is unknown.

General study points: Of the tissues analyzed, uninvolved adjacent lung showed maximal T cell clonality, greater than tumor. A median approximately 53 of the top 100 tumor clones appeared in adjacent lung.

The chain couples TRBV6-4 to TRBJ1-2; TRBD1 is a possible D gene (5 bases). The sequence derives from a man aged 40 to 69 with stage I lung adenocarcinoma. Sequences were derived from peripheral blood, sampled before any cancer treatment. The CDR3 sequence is CASSDNVGPYGYTF. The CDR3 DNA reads TGTGCCAGCAGTGACAATGTGGGGCCCTATGGCTACACCTTC.